The subject of this entry is one T cell receptor beta chain. Antigen: not known. Assay used: immunoSEQ multiplex PCR; TCRdb lists only in-frame clones, some missing. Altogether about 39,000 clones are present, around 79% being singletons, with the ten largest covering under 45%. The source of the sample is a study of T cells in localized non-small cell lung cancer. Findings of the study overall: Among the top 100 tumor clones, a median about 57 appeared in adjacent lung. A raised T cell density in blood coincided with lengthier overall survival.

Between the trimmed V and J ends, which lost 0 bases and 1 base, there was a span of 15 bases. CDR3 size: 17 residues. Germline V lookup: CDR1 SGDLS, CDR2 YYNGEE. This material consisted of PBMCs, taken before any cancer treatment. The sequence derives from a woman aged 40-75 years with stage II squamous cell lung carcinoma. This chain joins TRBV9 and TRBJ2-3; the D is unclear. The CDR3, as DNA: TGTGCCAGCAGCGTAGGTTTCATGGCGAGACGCACAGATACGCAGTATTTT. Amino acid sequence: CASSVGFMARRTDTQYF. Complete variable domain (other parts from reference TRBV9 and TRBJ2-3): DSGVTQTPKHLITATGQRVTLRCSPRSGDLSVYWYQQSLDQGLQFLIQYYNGEERAKGNILERFSAQQFPDLHSELNLSSLELGDSALYFCASSVGFMARRTDTQYFGPGTRLTVL.